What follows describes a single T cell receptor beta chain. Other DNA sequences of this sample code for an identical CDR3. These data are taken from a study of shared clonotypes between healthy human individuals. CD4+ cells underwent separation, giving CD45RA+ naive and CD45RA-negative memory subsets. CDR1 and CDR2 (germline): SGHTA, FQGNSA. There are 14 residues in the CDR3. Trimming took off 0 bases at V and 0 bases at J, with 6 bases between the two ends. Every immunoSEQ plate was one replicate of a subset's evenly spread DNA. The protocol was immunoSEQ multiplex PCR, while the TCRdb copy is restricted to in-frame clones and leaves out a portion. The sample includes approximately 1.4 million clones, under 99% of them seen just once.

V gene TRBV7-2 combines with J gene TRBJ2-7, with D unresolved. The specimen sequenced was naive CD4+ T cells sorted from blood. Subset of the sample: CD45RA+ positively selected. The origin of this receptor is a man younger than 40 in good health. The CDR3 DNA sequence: TGTGCCAGCAGCTTAGCAGGGAACTCCTACGAGCAGTACTTC. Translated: CASSLAGNSYEQYF.